This TCR beta chain was identified in a study of cytomegalovirus exposure and HLA in healthy donors. The study, taken as a whole, reports: Cytomegalovirus-associated status was assigned to some 180 TCR beta chains.

The donors comprised healthy bone marrow donors. For this clone: Its antigen remains unknown.

The PCR ran on 60 Vbeta and 13 Jbeta primers. As processed by the authors: In a later analysis, the count reached 76 million or so unique TCR beta chains, with 8.5 million to 14 million shared. TCRdb's copy holds only in-frame clones and misses some; the assay was immunoSEQ multiplex PCR. V and J calls and clone size are given by that table; D and trimming were obtained from the DNA. The sample has 150,000 to 200,000 clones, around 80% seen once. The germline V gene encodes CDR1 LNHDA and CDR2 SQIVND (reference sequence). CDR3 length: 16 residues. J gave up 6 bases and V 6 bases, and 11 bases lay outside the gene matches.

The sequence was obtained from a male donor in good health and CMV-seronegative. The J gene is TRBJ2-6, the V gene TRBV19; 7 bases line up with TRBD2. The sample consisted of PBMCs. In nucleotides, the CDR3 is TGTGCCAGTAGACTTACTAGCGCAAGTCAGGCCAACGTCCTGACTTTC. Protein: CASRLTSASQANVLTF.